This entry describes one T cell receptor delta chain. Other DNA variants within this sample encode the same CDR3. These data come from a study of gamma-delta chains in newborns, infants, children. Across the study: Innate gammadelta T cells reportedly expand polyclonally right after birth, driven by microbial exposure, per the title.

TCRdb made new clone calls on the reads using CATT. The repertoire holds fewer than 8,500 delta-chain clones, with under 0.75% as singletons. The CDR3 consists of 18 residues. The germline CDR1 and CDR2 sequences are GEAIGNYY and EKD. V trimming: 0 bases; J trimming: 1 base; junction bases outside the gene matches: 3. Specimen: blood. The sequence was collected from a child who was a newborn, infant or young child, either healthy, febrile or measles-vaccinated (not recorded which). The chain uses TRDV2 and TRDJ3; 9 bases align to TRDD3. CDR3 in DNA: TGTGCCTGTGACACCGGGGGATACTCATCCTGGGACACCCGACAGATGTTTTTC. It specifies CACDTGGYSSWDTRQMFF.